These T cell receptor beta chains were read from a single sample in a study of blood T cell repertoires in COVID-19. The repertoire was sequenced with immunoSEQ multiplex PCR; TCRdb's copy has only in-frame clones and lacks some. This sample has roughly 160,000 clones, with 85% to 90% found just once. The specimen sequenced was peripheral blood. The source of these receptors is a middle-aged man who had recovered from COVID-19. Each CDR3 is given with its conserved first and last residue. Fields, in order: V gene, J gene, D gene, clone size, CDR3 protein, CDR3 DNA. D genes are given only for firm matches. For some rows the clone size is stated as once, few or many, or as a class when expanded; others skip it.

>TRBV9|TRBJ2-5|.|.
CASSVAGGYQETQYF
TGTGCCAGCAGCGTAGCCGGGGGATATCAAGAGACCCAGTACTTC
>TRBV6-5|TRBJ1-4|TRBD1|.
CASTRIGQGEEKLFF
TGTGCCAGCACGAGAATAGGACAGGGAGAGGAAAAACTGTTTTTT
>TRBV7-9|TRBJ2-6|.|.
CASWNPAEVQVSGANVLTF
TGTGCCAGCTGGAACCCCGCGGAGGTCCAAGTCTCTGGGGCCAACGTCCTGACTTTC
>TRBV24-1|TRBJ2-7|.|.
CATSGQGQGWYEQYF
TGTGCCACCAGTGGGCAGGGGCAGGGGTGGTACGAGCAGTACTTC
>TRBV16|TRBJ2-1|.|.
CASSHTGESYNEQFF
TGTGCCAGCAGCCACACCGGGGAGTCCTACAATGAGCAGTTCTTC
>TRBV6-5|TRBJ2-1|TRBD2|.
CASSLAGGHSEQFF
TGTGCCAGCAGCCTAGCGGGGGGGCATAGTGAGCAGTTCTTC
>TRBV3-1/TRBV3-2|TRBJ1-2|TRBD1|.
CASSPGTGGSYGYTF
TGTGCCAGCAGCCCTGGGACAGGGGGATCCTATGGCTACACCTTC
>TRBV6-2/TRBV6-3|TRBJ2-1|.|.
CASSYREADEQFF
TGTGCCAGCAGTTACAGGGAAGCGGATGAGCAGTTCTTC
>TRBV18|TRBJ2-3|.|few
CASSPTLADTQYF
TGTGCCAGCTCACCAACGCTAGCGGATACGCAGTATTTT
>TRBV21-1|TRBJ1-5|.|.
CASSNCTGQGASNQPQHF
TGTGCCAGCAGCAATTGTACGGGACAGGGGGCAAGCAATCAGCCCCAGCATTTT
>TRBV28|TRBJ1-4|TRBD1|.
CASSRDRASEKLFF
TGTGCCAGCAGCCGGGACAGGGCCAGTGAAAAACTGTTTTTT
>TRBV6-2/TRBV6-3|TRBJ2-2|.|.
CASSPQGNTGELFF
TGTGCCAGCAGTCCCCAGGGTAACACCGGGGAGCTGTTTTTT
>TRBV28|TRBJ2-7|.|.
CASSLRGAGSYEQYF
TGTGCCAGCAGTTTACGGGGGGCCGGGAGCTACGAGCAGTACTTC